This TCR beta chain was captured by sequencing in a study of blood T cell repertoires in COVID-19. Per germline, CDR1 LGHDT and CDR2 YNNKEL (reference sequence). V lost 1 base to trimming and J lost 15 bases; unmatched junction nucleotides: 0. The CDR3 sequence is 12 residues long. Per the original methods: Cell counts per sample came from amplifying reference gene primers. Repertoires were generated with immunoSEQ multiplex PCR, while TCRdb's copy carries only in-frame clones and drops some. D and trimming were read from the DNA, whereas the V and J calls and clone size are those reported in that table. The data show 180,000 or so clones, roughly three quarters seen once. This clone was seen a handful of times.

The clonotype originates from a woman in her forties or fifties with active or convalescent COVID-19. The sequenced material came from peripheral blood. This sequence joins TRBV3-1 (or the pseudogene TRBV3-2) and TRBJ2-4; the match to TRBD2 covers 13 bases. CDR3 amino acids: CASSQGTSGRYF. The CDR3 nucleotides read TGTGCCAGCAGCCAAGGGACTAGCGGGAGGTACTTC.